This T cell receptor (beta chain) was sequenced in a study of T cells expressing NK-cell markers. Libraries used 5'RACE template switching adding universal primer site and UMIs. TCRdb reworked the 5' RACE reads into one entry per CDR3 protein, no DNA. The clone table shows 350,000 to 400,000 distinct CDR3 sequences, with the ten largest holding about 10%. The CDR3 has 12 residues. Per germline, CDR1 SNHLY and CDR2 FYNNEI. This sequence originates from a woman in her forties or fifties in good health. The chain recombines TRBV2 with TRBJ2-7. The material sequenced was blood T cells: a sorted CD56 or NKG2C T cell subset, CD4+ or CD8+ T cells, or bulk PBMC T cells (not recorded which). Here the CDR3 reads CASSGGAYEQYF. The whole variable domain, filled in from reference TRBV2 and TRBJ2-7, reads EPEVTQTPSHQVTQMGQEVILRCVPISNHLYFYWYRQILGQKVEFLVSFYNNEISEKSEIFDDQFSVERPDGSNFTLKIRSTKLEDSAMYFCASSGGAYEQYFGPGTRLTVT.